The entry below gives a single TCR beta chain sequence along with its context. Libraries were prepared by immunoSEQ multiplex PCR; TCRdb keeps only in-frame clonotypes and omits some of them. Of a few hundred thousand clones in the sample, 88% were seen once. The CDR3 is 15 residues long. V dropped 2 bases and J dropped 3 bases, with 13 bases sitting between them. The germline CDR1 and CDR2 sequences are MNHNY and SVGAGI (reference sequence). The data are from a study of blood T cell repertoires in COVID-19. The sequenced sample was PBMCs or T cells enriched from blood (not recorded which). The rearrangement joins TRBV6-6 to TRBJ1-2, with D possibly matching TRBD1 (5 bases). The sequence was obtained from a woman aged 55-75 years who had recovered from COVID-19. CDR3 loop: CASSYRRAGDYGYTF. In DNA form, the CDR3 reads TGTGCCAGCAGTTACCGAAGAGCGGGGGACTATGGCTACACCTTC.